These T cell receptor beta chains were read from a single sample in a study of blood T cells in healthy people across ages. TCRdb re-called the 5' RACE reads with MiXCR, one entry per CDR3 protein. This table holds hundreds of thousands of distinct CDR3 sequences, 58% found once. Sample: blood. The receptor source for this set is a man aged 25 to 40 in good health. The CDR3 runs from the conserved cysteine through the conserved F or W. The D gene is left open where the match is weak. The size of a clone is reported for some rows only, either as once, few or many, or as a class for expanded clones.

>TRBV2|TRBJ2-1|.|13|few
TGTGCCAGCAGACGGGACTCGCAATCCTCACAGTTCTTC
CASRRDSQSSQFF
>TRBV4-3|TRBJ1-6|.|14|.
TGCGCCAGCAGCCAAGACGGGGTTGGATCACCCCTCCACTTT
CASSQDGVGSPLHF
>TRBV3-1|TRBJ2-1|.|13|.
TGTGCCAGCAGCCAACTGACAGGCGGTGAGCAGTTCTTC
CASSQLTGGEQFF
>TRBV4-3|TRBJ2-7|.|15|.
TGCGCCAGCAGCCAAGGTCCTAGCAAACTCTACGAGCAGTACTTC
CASSQGPSKLYEQYF
>TRBV20-1|TRBJ2-7|.|14|.
TGCAGTGCTAGACGCCAGGGGCTGTTCTACGAGCAGTACTTC
CSARRQGLFYEQYF
>TRBV6-2/TRBV6-3|TRBJ1-1|.|12|.
TGTGCCAGCAGTTACCGAAGGGCTGAAGCTTTCTTT
CASSYRRAEAFF
>TRBV7-2|TRBJ2-7|TRBD2|15|.
TGCGCCAGCAGCTCTAGGGGAGGGCCCTCCTACGAGCAGTACTTC
CASSSRGGPSYEQYF
>TRBV4-2|TRBJ2-7|TRBD2|16|.
TGTGCCAGCAGCCAAAGAACTAGCGGGAGTAGGTATGAGCAGTACTTC
CASSQRTSGSRYEQYF
>TRBV11-2|TRBJ2-1|TRBD2|16|few
TGTGCCAGCAGCTCTCGGGAGCGGGGGGTCTACAATGAGCAGTTCTTC
CASSSRERGVYNEQFF
>TRBV27|TRBJ2-1|.|15|.
TGTGCCAGCAGTCGAAAGAGGGGATTGGGGAATGAGCAGTTCTTC
CASSRKRGLGNEQFF
>TRBV20-1|TRBJ2-7|.|11|.
TGCAGTGCAAACAGGCCCTACGAGCAGTACTTC
CSANRPYEQYF
>TRBV5-5|TRBJ2-6|.|15|few
TGTGCCAGCAGCCCGCAGGGTGGTGGGGCCAACGTCCTGACTTTC
CASSPQGGGANVLTF
>TRBV18|TRBJ1-1|.|10|.
TGTGCCAGCTCAGACCCTGAAGCTTTCTTT
CASSDPEAFF
>TRBV29-1|TRBJ2-1|.|11|few
TGCAGCGTTAGTTCGGTTACTGAGCAGTTCTTC
CSVSSVTEQFF
>TRBV6-1|TRBJ1-5|TRBD1|15|.
TGTGCCAGCAGTGTATGGACAGGGGGCGGTCAGCCCCAGCATTTT
CASSVWTGGGQPQHF
>TRBV5-4|TRBJ2-3|.|15|few
TGTGCCAGCAGCTTGCAATCCTTGGGCACAGATACGCAGTATTTT
CASSLQSLGTDTQYF
>TRBV19|TRBJ1-4|.|15|.
TGTGCCAGTAGTGTAAGACGCACCTCCGAAGAAAAACTGTTTTTT
CASSVRRTSEEKLFF
>TRBV20-1|TRBJ2-3|.|16|.
TGCAGTGCTAGAGCTTTGGGACGGGGCCCGACAGATACGCAGTATTTT
CSARALGRGPTDTQYF
>TRBV29-1|TRBJ2-3|.|13|.
TGCAGCGTTGAACGGCGCGGGGTAGATACGCAGTATTTT
CSVERRGVDTQYF
>TRBV9|TRBJ1-2|.|17|.
TGTGCCAGCAGCGTAGGATGGGGGGGAGACGGGATCTATGGCTACACCTTC
CASSVGWGGDGIYGYTF
>TRBV5-1|TRBJ2-3|TRBD2|16|.
TGCGCCAGCAGCTTGGACGTGGGGGGGAGCACAGATACGCAGTATTTT
CASSLDVGGSTDTQYF
>TRBV7-3|TRBJ2-2|TRBD1|14|.
TGTGCCAGCAGCTTGGGACAGCACACCGGGGAGCTGTTTTTT
CASSLGQHTGELFF
>TRBV20-1|TRBJ2-3|.|11|.
TGCAGTGCCGCCAGTGGCGGTACGCAGTATTTT
CSAASGGTQYF
>TRBV7-6|TRBJ2-7|TRBD1|16|.
TGTGCCAGCAGCTTAGCGTTTCGGGACAGAGGGTACGAGCAGTACTTC
CASSLAFRDRGYEQYF
>TRBV6-1|TRBJ2-5|.|11|.
TGTGCCAGCAGATCTGTAGAGACCCAGTACTTC
CASRSVETQYF
>TRBV11-1|TRBJ2-2|.|15|.
TGTGCCAGCAGCTGGAATCGGCGGTACACCGGGGAGCTGTTTTTT
CASSWNRRYTGELFF
>TRBV18|TRBJ2-3|TRBD2|18|once
TGTGCCAGCTCCCCCCCGGGACTAGCGGGCCTCCGCACAGATACGCAGTATTTT
CASSPPGLAGLRTDTQYF
>TRBV28|TRBJ2-7|TRBD2|15|.
TGTGCCAGCAGTTCAGCGGGAGATCCCTCCTACGAGCAGTACTTC
CASSSAGDPSYEQYF
>TRBV5-1|TRBJ1-1|TRBD1|14|.
TGTGCCAGCAGTTTGGGACAGGCGAACACTGAAGCTTTCTTT
CASSLGQANTEAFF
>TRBV4-2|TRBJ2-7|TRBD1|16|.
TGTGCCAGCAGCCAAGAAGGCCGGACAGGGGCTGAAGAGCAGTACTTC
CASSQEGRTGAEEQYF
>TRBV6-6|TRBJ2-7|.|12|.
TGTGCCAGCAGTAAACTCTCCTACGAGCAGTACTTC
CASSKLSYEQYF
>TRBV11-1|TRBJ2-7|TRBD2|13|.
TGTGCCAGTTTGGGGACTAGCGGCTACGAGCAGTACTTC
CASLGTSGYEQYF
>TRBV6-2/TRBV6-3|TRBJ2-3|.|15|.
TGTGCCAGCAGTTACTCCAGTAGTGACACAGATACGCAGTATTTT
CASSYSSSDTDTQYF
>TRBV18|TRBJ2-5|.|14|.
TGTGCCAGCTCTTCGGGTTCAGCGTCCAATGAGCAGTACTTC
CASSSGSASNEQYF
>TRBV4-3|TRBJ2-1|TRBD2|16|.
TGCGCCAACAGCCAGGCCGGGACTAGCGGCTACAATGAGCAGTTCTTC
CANSQAGTSGYNEQFF
>TRBV11-2|TRBJ2-5|.|16|.
TGTGCCAGCAGCTCCCTCCCGGGGACGGAGAAAGAGACCCAGTACTTC
CASSSLPGTEKETQYF
>TRBV10-3|TRBJ2-1|.|13|.
TGTGCCATCAGTGAGTCTAGGTACAATGAGCAGTTCTTC
CAISESRYNEQFF
>TRBV6-5|TRBJ2-4|.|18|.
TGTGCCAGCAGTTACCGGAGCCCGTATAGCACCGAGAAAAACATTCAGTACTTC
CASSYRSPYSTEKNIQYF
>TRBV11-2|TRBJ2-7|.|13|few
TGTGCCAGCAGCTTAGCCCCACAGCGGGAGCAGTACTTC
CASSLAPQREQYF
>TRBV7-6|TRBJ2-7|TRBD1|15|many
TGTGCCAGCAGCTTAGGACAGGGCTCCCCCTACGAGCAGTACTTC
CASSLGQGSPYEQYF
>TRBV7-9|TRBJ2-1|TRBD1|16|.
TGTGCCAGCAGCTCGACCCAGGGACAGGGGCGTAATGAGCAGTTCTTC
CASSSTQGQGRNEQFF
>TRBV10-3|TRBJ2-7|TRBD1|17|once
TGTGCCGTCAGTTTGACTTCGACAGGGCAGCTTGGCTACGAGCAGTACTTC
CAVSLTSTGQLGYEQYF
>TRBV11-2|TRBJ2-5|.|13|.
TGTGCCAGCAGGGATTACAGGGTGGAGACCCAGTACTTC
CASRDYRVETQYF
>TRBV20-1|TRBJ2-4|.|14|.
TGCAGTGCAATAGCGGAGTCATCCAAAAACACTCAGTACTTC
CSAIAESSKNTQYF
>TRBV7-8|TRBJ2-7|.|17|.
TGTGCCAGCAGCTTAGGTGGTTTTGGGAGCCACTCCTACGAGCAGTACTTC
CASSLGGFGSHSYEQYF
>TRBV20-1|TRBJ1-6|.|13|.
TGCAGTGTTTCGACCTCAGGGTTTTCACCCCTCCACTTT
CSVSTSGFSPLHF
>TRBV28|TRBJ2-3|TRBD1|14|.
TGTGCCAGCAGTTTAAGGACAGGGGGAAATACGCAGTATTTT
CASSLRTGGNTQYF
>TRBV7-9|TRBJ1-6|.|13|few
TGTGCCAGCAGCTTGGGGGCCAATTCACCCCTCCACTTT
CASSLGANSPLHF
>TRBV29-1|TRBJ1-1|.|14|.
TGCAGCGTTAAAGCCGGACAGAGGAACACTGAAGCTTTCTTT
CSVKAGQRNTEAFF
>TRBV4-3|TRBJ2-3|.|15|.
TGCGCCAGCAGGCCCGGGACGACTAGCACAGATACGCAGTATTTT
CASRPGTTSTDTQYF
>TRBV7-3|TRBJ2-5|.|13|.
TGTGCCAGCAGCTTTGGGCCCTCCTGGGAGCAGTACTTC
CASSFGPSWEQYF
>TRBV10-3|TRBJ2-1|TRBD2|16|.
TGTGCCATCAGGAACCCTAGCGGGGATTCTTACAACGAGCAGTTCTTT
CAIRNPSGDSYNEQFF